This is a list of T cell receptor beta chains from one sample in a study of circulating CD8 cells and anti-PD-1 response in melanoma. TCRdb ran MiXCR on the reads and lists one entry per CDR3 protein. There are more than 120 distinct CDR3 sequences in the sample; 14% occur only once, and 30% to 50% lies in the top ten. Source: CD8+ T cells from PBMCs, taken at baseline or after one month of anti-PD-1 therapy (not recorded which). These receptors were obtained from a human donor with melanoma. Each CDR3 is given with its conserved first and last residue. D genes are given only for firm matches. Size tells how often a clone was seen (once, few, many) or the class of an expanded clone, and some rows leave it out.

>NA|TRBJ1-6|large|TRBV27
TGTGCCAGCAGTACCGGCACCTATAATTCACCCCTCCACTTT
CASSTGTYNSPLHF
>NA|TRBJ2-1|hyperexpanded|TRBV14
TGTGCCAGCAGCCAAGGCAGCGCCTACAATGAGCAGTTCTTC
CASSQGSAYNEQFF
>NA|TRBJ2-1|large|TRBV7-2
TGTGCCAGCGCCGTCTCCTACAATGAGCAGTTCTTC
CASAVSYNEQFF
>NA|TRBJ2-1|large|TRBV4-2
TGTGCCAGCAGCCAAGAACCCCCCGGCGACAATGAGCAGTTCTTC
CASSQEPPGDNEQFF
>NA|TRBJ2-2|few|TRBV7-3
TGTGCCAGCAGCCGGCTAGCGAGAGGCACCGGGGAGCTGTTTTTT
CASSRLARGTGELFF
>NA|TRBJ1-1|medium-sized|TRBV2
TGTGCCAGCAGTCATCTGTTCTCACTTGAAGCTTTCTTT
CASSHLFSLEAFF
>NA|TRBJ2-7|hyperexpanded|TRBV18
TGTGCCAGCTCACCCACAGGGTACTTCGGCGAGCAGTACTTC
CASSPTGYFGEQYF
>NA|TRBJ2-7|medium-sized|TRBV19
TGTGCCAGTAGTATCTCCCGGGGGGCGCCCACCTACGAGCAGTACTTC
CASSISRGAPTYEQYF
>NA|TRBJ2-1|large|TRBV28
TGTGCCAGCAGTGGCCCAGGGACCCTTGGGCCCTACAATGAGCAGTTCTTC
CASSGPGTLGPYNEQFF
>TRBD1|TRBJ1-1|large|TRBV20-1
TGCAGTGCTAGCGTCCACCCCTCCCCGACAGGGGGCACTGAAGCTTTCTTT
CSASVHPSPTGGTEAFF
>NA|TRBJ2-5|NA|TRBV24-1
TGTGCCACCAGTGAAACCGGACTTGGCGGGACCCAGTACTTC
CATSETGLGGTQYF
>NA|TRBJ1-1|medium-sized|TRBV30
TGTGCCTGGAGCGGTACGGGAGGACTGTACTCTGAAGCTTTCTTT
CAWSGTGGLYSEAFF
>TRBD2|TRBJ2-3|large|TRBV20-1
TGCAGTGCTAGAGATGACGGGGGGACCACAGATACGCAGTATTTT
CSARDDGGTTDTQYF
>NA|TRBJ2-3|large|TRBV20-1
TGCAGTGCCATCCGATTGCAACAGTACACAGATACGCAGTATTTT
CSAIRLQQYTDTQYF
>NA|TRBJ2-1|hyperexpanded|TRBV7-9
TGTGCCAGCAGCGCCACGGATGGAGGGGCTGAGCAGTTCTTC
CASSATDGGAEQFF
>NA|TRBJ2-1|large|TRBV20-1
TGCAGTGCTAGACCATTCAAAACCCCTGAATACGGGACCCAAGGGCTTGAGCAGTTCTTC
CSARPFKTPEYGTQGLEQFF
>TRBD2|TRBJ2-7|once|TRBV5-8
TGTGCCAGCTTGGAGACTAGCGGCTACAACGAGCAGTACTTC
CASLETSGYNEQYF
>TRBD2|TRBJ2-3|NA|TRBV7-3
TGTGCCAGCAGCCGACTAGCGCTTTCAGCAGATACGCAGTATTTT
CASSRLALSADTQYF
>NA|TRBJ2-1|large|TRBV30
TGTGCCTGGAGTGTTGACGGCCCGAGGGAGTTCTTC
CAWSVDGPREFF
>NA|TRBJ2-5|large|TRBV7-3
TGTGCCAGCAGCCCCCAGGGCTCGGAGACCCAGTACTTC
CASSPQGSETQYF
>NA|TRBJ2-3|medium-sized|TRBV5-6
TGTGCCAGCAGCATTACCGGGACTGGTCTGGAGGATACGCAGTATTTT
CASSITGTGLEDTQYF
>NA|TRBJ2-3|large|TRBV28
TGTGCCAGCAGTGGCCGGGCGGATACGCAGTATTTT
CASSGRADTQYF
>NA|TRBJ1-1|hyperexpanded|TRBV25-1
TGTGCCAGCAGTGAACGGGGAGGACGCACTGAAGCTTTCTTT
CASSERGGRTEAFF
>TRBD1|TRBJ1-1|large|TRBV28
TGTGCCAGCATTACAGGGGCGGTGAACACTGAAGCTTTCTTT
CASITGAVNTEAFF
>NA|TRBJ1-4|large|TRBV25-1
TGTGCCAGCAGTGATCCCCCCCTGGGAGTACAGGGCTTTGAAAAACTGTTTTTT
CASSDPPLGVQGFEKLFF
>TRBD2|TRBJ2-7|NA|TRBV28
TGTGCCAGCAGCCGATCCGGACTAGCGGGCGACGAGCAGTACTTC
CASSRSGLAGDEQYF
>NA|TRBJ2-3|NA|TRBV20-1
TGCAGTGCCGGAGGGGGAGCAGATACGCAGTATTTT
CSAGGGADTQYF
>TRBD2|TRBJ2-3|medium-sized|TRBV13
TGTGCCAGCAGCCCCGGGGGGACTAGCGGAGACACAGATACGCAGTATTTT
CASSPGGTSGDTDTQYF
>TRBD2|TRBJ2-1|medium-sized|TRBV7-8
TGTGCCAGCAGCTTACAGCGGGGGGGCCGAAATGAGCAGTTCTTC
CASSLQRGGRNEQFF
>NA|TRBJ2-3|hyperexpanded|TRBV9
TGTGCCAGCAGCCCCGCGCAAAGCACCAGCACAGATACGCAGTATTTT
CASSPAQSTSTDTQYF
>NA|TRBJ2-7|medium-sized|TRBV6-2/TRBV6-3
TGTGCCAGCAGTTACTCGGACACCTACGAGCAGTACTTC
CASSYSDTYEQYF
>TRBD1|TRBJ1-2|large|TRBV10-3
TGTGCCATCAGTGACGGACAGGCTAATAACTATGGCTACACCTTC
CAISDGQANNYGYTF
>NA|TRBJ2-3|large|TRBV28
TGTGCCACCCGCGCTGAGGACGCCCGCATAGATACGCAGTATTTT
CATRAEDARIDTQYF